This T cell receptor (beta chain) is drawn from a study of CD8 T cells in ankylosing spondylitis. Study-level findings and limits: Made up of about eight highly homologous variants, a TCR beta motif appeared characteristic of ankylosing spondylitis blood. Earlier literature documents some of the motif variants in reactive arthritis synovial fluid and blood.

Regarding this clonotype: Its antigen remains unidentified.

TCRdb itself ran the 5' RACE reads through MiXCR, one entry per CDR3 protein. The sample lists 40,000 or so distinct CDR3 sequences, 2.7% occurring once. Germline CDR1 reads SGDLS; CDR2 reads YYNGEE. Trimming pared 4 bases from V and 0 bases from J, leaving 16 bases between. The CDR3 sequence is 16 residues long. The rearrangement uses TRBV9 and TRBJ2-5, with D perhaps assigned TRBD1 or TRBD2 (6 bases each). The sequence derives from a male donor with ankylosing spondylitis or in good health (not recorded which). The sequencing sample was made of blood, either unsorted or a sorted T cell fraction (not recorded which). The CDR3 nucleotides are TGTGCCAGCAGCCCAGGGGCTAGCGTACACCAAGAGACCCAGTACTTC. It codes for CASSPGASVHQETQYF.